Described below is a single TCR beta chain sequence and its context. What it binds is not known. TCRdb passed the reads through MiXCR, listing each CDR3 protein once. The table records under 250,000 distinct CDR3 sequences, 12% of them present only once. This sample is part of a study of T cell repertoires in cytomegalovirus infection. About the research overall: CMV infection and matching HLA type were both indicated by public TCR beta signatures. Study outcomes and limitations: It was HLA-C-restricted CMV-specific TCR beta clonotypes that dominated the response ex vivo. Of the TCR beta families, the public ones yielded a cumulative frequency that identified carriers of CMV plus the relevant HLA.

The CDR3 is made up of 16 amino acids. With 2 bases removed from V and 5 bases from J, the gap between germline ends came to 17 bases. CDR1 and CDR2 from the germline V gene are SGHDT and YYEEEE. The chain links TRBV5-6 to TRBJ2-1; unclear D gene. This clonotype was obtained from a human donor in good health (CMV status not recorded). Some clones in this sample may be carry-over from other donors' samples. The sequenced sample consisted of PBMCs. CDR3 bases: TGTGCCAGCAGCTTCGCCGCTGGGCTACAAAACAATGAGCAGTTCTTC. Translated: CASSFAAGLQNNEQFF. Filled out from reference TRBV5-6 and TRBJ2-1, the complete variable domain reads DAGVTQSPTHLIKTRGQQVTLRCSPKSGHDTVSWYQQALGQGPQFIFQYYEEEERQRGNFPDRFSGHQFPNYSSELNVNALLLGDSALYLCASSFAAGLQNNEQFFGPGTRLTVL.